The source of this T cell receptor beta chain is a study of cytomegalovirus exposure and HLA in healthy donors (dated by TCRdb to about 2017). Some background on the complete study: An earlier analysis of 587 of the donors reported 276 Gb of sequence data and 117 million unique TCR beta sequences obtained from around 170 million T cells. An early release covering about 600 HLA-typed donors comprised approximately 290 gigabases of sequencing data and around 85 million unique TCR sequences. Among the roughly 390 genotyped donors, around 79% belonged to the genetic ancestry cluster associated with self-reported Caucasian donors. The study aimed to test whether signatures of past pathogen exposure could be identified by cataloging public T cell receptors. The T cell repertoires of under 700 subjects were profiled by immunosequencing and related to cytomegalovirus serostatus. Besides the first cohort of hundreds of subjects, a separate validation cohort made up of over 100 different subjects was used. High-throughput TCR immunosequencing, statistical association of individual TCRs with disease status, and machine learning were combined to predict cytomegalovirus infection status. In a later analysis, previously published TCR beta repertoires from fewer than 750 donors were re-analyzed and high-resolution HLA genotyping was added so that TCR occurrence patterns could be studied. The later analysis used no new phenotypic data to find candidate immune exposures, relying instead on TCR beta sequences and their occurrence across donors. An earlier analysis of several hundred of the donors applied high-throughput TCR beta sequencing to assess whether each TCR beta V gene segment acted as functional or pseudogenic. Donor age, sex, ethnicity and CMV serostatus were compiled alongside the repertoire data. In a later genetic analysis, genome-wide SNP genotypes for 398 of the 666 donors were used, and that subset was treated as a discovery cohort. Every discovery cohort repertoire had been produced on one sequencing platform. HLA typing covered class I and class II loci at four-digit resolution. The number of typed donors differed by locus: about 620-640 for A, B, C, DRB1 and DQB1; approximately 520 for DQA1; around 610 for DPA1; and some 430 for DPB1. Four to six DR-DQ haplotypes were handled as single units for association and clustering because linkage in the cohort was strong. Among 300 to 500 genotyped donors of the cohort, an average of roughly 230,000 unique TCR beta nucleotide sequences was sequenced per donor, of which about 19% were non-productive. Broad study findings and their caveats: A cluster of highly shared sequence variants was judged likely to be a technical artifact of the sequencing pipeline. For the cohort, immune exposure information was limited to CMV serostatus. A further reported finding was that TCR beta sequences accurately predicted the HLA-A and HLA-B alleles for most subjects in the first cohort. At a false discovery rate of 0.05, a later analysis linked 16,951 TCR beta sequences to specific HLA alleles. According to the authors, the approach could potentially be generalized to other disease states and immunological phenotypes. In an earlier analysis of around 600 of the donors, most TCR beta V segments appeared in productive rearrangements about 90% or about 30% of the time, broadly matching IMGT annotations. According to a later genetic analysis, donors in an Asian-associated ancestry cluster had fewer N-insertions in productive TCRs than the approximately 650-donor mean. Most CMV-associated TCR beta chains appeared to be HLA-restricted in a later analysis, and the HLA associations seemed to be driven largely by CMV exposure. V-gene and J-gene trimming of TCR beta chains was associated with a missense DCLRE1C variant in a later genetic analysis, and the association was replicated in an independent cohort. In a later analysis, several top co-occurrence clusters were reported to appear linked to parvovirus B19, influenza, CMV and Epstein-Barr virus. In a later analysis, TCR association rates were found to vary across HLA loci, with the most associated TCRs seen for DRB1 alleles and the fewest for HLA-C alleles. Because HLA typing was missing for some donors at each locus, association tests included only the typed subset. In this cohort, only TCR beta chains were sequenced, and detectable features were limited by the absence of alpha or paired-chain data. The classifier was reported to diagnose cytomegalovirus status with high specificity and sensitivity in both the original and validation cohorts. Correlated functional status among segregating V segments might be attributable to linkage disequilibrium, but an unknown experimental factor could not be ruled out. In vitro tests confirmed that a few of the cytomegalovirus-associated TCR beta chains recognize cytomegalovirus antigens. In the study, approximately 150 TCR beta chains were listed as associated with cytomegalovirus. In a later analysis, HLA-associated TCR beta chains were found to be more clonally expanded and to have lower generation probabilities than equally common non-associated chains. Some IMGT-functional V segments, including TRBV6-2 and TRBV6-3, could not be distinguished by the 87-base-pair reads and were therefore excluded. The presence/absence analyses assumed that sequencing depth was roughly uniform across donors, and that assumption may not be true. Most TCR sequences were observed very rarely across donors, whereas some public TCRs were present in many individuals. Strong co-occurrence of HLA alleles, especially DR and DQ, made assigning TCR associations to individual alleles difficult. Because counts were too low, more than 15 rarely observed V segments, including chromosome 9 orphons, were left out of the earlier analysis of 587 of the donors.

The germline V gene encodes CDR1 SGHTA and CDR2 FQGTGA. The V and J ends are trimmed by 1 base and 1 base, leaving 5 bases between them. CDR3 length: 15 amino acids, cysteine to phenylalanine. The retained sequence is limited to the CDR3, 45 bases, with the frame set at the first base. Libraries were built with the immunoSEQ multiplex PCR assay. A mixture of 60 forward primers for TCR Vbeta segments and 13 reverse primers for TCR Jbeta segments was used in the multiplex PCR. A multiplex PCR assay on genomic DNA amplified the CDR3 region of rearranged TCR beta genes. Amplified TCR beta libraries were sequenced as 87-base-pair reads on the Illumina HiSeq System. In the source study's methods: A later analysis tallied approximately 87 million unique TCR beta chains across the 700 or so repertoires, and around 10 million of those chains were shared by two or more donors. Raw reads were error-corrected and collapsed into unique sequences by a nearest-neighbor algorithm in which closely related sequences were merged to remove PCR and sequencing errors. Alignment of CDR3 sequences to IMGT reference sequences was used to assign V, D and J gene segments. For a sequence to be retained, at least a six-nucleotide match to both a V gene segment and a J gene segment was required. A rearrangement was called productive if the CDR3 had no stop codons and remained in frame with V and J, and every other rearrangement was called non-productive. Following IMGT convention, CDR3 was defined as the stretch from the second conserved V-encoded cysteine up to the conserved J-encoded phenylalanine. The earlier analysis of a few hundred of the donors excluded sequences that lacked an unambiguous match to a single V gene segment. In an earlier analysis of several hundred of the donors, V segments were called functional above 56.7% productive rearrangements and were called segregating when the between-donor standard deviation exceeded 5%. A statistical classification framework was built to diagnose cytomegalovirus status from the catalog of TCR beta chain sequences. In a later analysis, TCR nucleotide sequences were compared against IMGT/GENE-DB human TR gene sequences so that V and J genes could be assigned. A later analysis assigned CDR3 sequences and most-parsimonious VDJ recombination scenarios with the TCRdist pipeline. In a later analysis, every TCR beta chain was defined by the combination of its CDR3 amino acid sequence and its V-gene family, and reads without a unique V-gene family were dropped. As a way to deal with suspected cross-contamination and a sequencing artifact, a later analysis dropped 450 to 600 nucleotide sequences that were highly shared and had low generation probability. In a later analysis, a clonal expansion index was calculated for each public chain from normalized within-repertoire ranks of inferred template counts. Generation probabilities in a later analysis came from a VDJ recombination model fitted to out-of-frame rearrangements, and those results were checked against IGoR. A later analysis scored TCR-TCR, TCR-HLA and TCR-CMV co-occurrence with hypergeometric tests, applying a repertoire-size bias correction to TCR pairs. In a later analysis, false discovery rates were estimated by permuting HLA or CMV assignments 20 times. A later analysis grouped co-occurring TCRs with DBSCAN, adding TCRdist sequence similarity when clustering within HLA-allele-positive subsets. For co-occurrence clustering, repertoires with fewer than 30,000 or more than 120,000 public chains were excluded, along with several repertoires with anomalous nucleotide sharing. The source is immuneACCESS, and TCRdb retained only in-frame sequences with V and J called. Part of the clones is not carried over; for the studies checked, unresolved V genes explain less than half of this, and the remainder is unexplained. Clonal size and the V and J genes are those of that table, whereas D and trimming came from the DNA. This sample's table carries fewer than 95,000 clones. The ten largest clones add up to over 4% of the sample.

The cohort comprised 550 to 700 healthy bone marrow donors. At the time of sampling, all cohort members were nominally healthy, though unrecorded immune exposures were likely present. The donor tested CMV seropositive, placing the donor among the roughly 300 seropositive members of the cohort. A peripheral blood sample was collected from each donor, and TCR beta sequencing was performed on peripheral blood mononuclear cells. The Qiagen DNeasy Blood Extraction Kit was used to extract genomic DNA from the blood cell samples. Regarding this clone: Its antigen specificity is not known.

The sequenced sample consisted of PBMCs. This sequence uses TRBV7-3 and TRBJ2-6, with TRBD2 as a weak D call on 5 bases. This receptor was obtained from a woman in her 40s in good health and CMV-seropositive. The CDR3 reads CASSLRGSGANVLTF. The DNA reads as follows: TGTGCCAGCAGCTTAAGAGGGTCTGGGGCCAACGTCCTGACTTTC.